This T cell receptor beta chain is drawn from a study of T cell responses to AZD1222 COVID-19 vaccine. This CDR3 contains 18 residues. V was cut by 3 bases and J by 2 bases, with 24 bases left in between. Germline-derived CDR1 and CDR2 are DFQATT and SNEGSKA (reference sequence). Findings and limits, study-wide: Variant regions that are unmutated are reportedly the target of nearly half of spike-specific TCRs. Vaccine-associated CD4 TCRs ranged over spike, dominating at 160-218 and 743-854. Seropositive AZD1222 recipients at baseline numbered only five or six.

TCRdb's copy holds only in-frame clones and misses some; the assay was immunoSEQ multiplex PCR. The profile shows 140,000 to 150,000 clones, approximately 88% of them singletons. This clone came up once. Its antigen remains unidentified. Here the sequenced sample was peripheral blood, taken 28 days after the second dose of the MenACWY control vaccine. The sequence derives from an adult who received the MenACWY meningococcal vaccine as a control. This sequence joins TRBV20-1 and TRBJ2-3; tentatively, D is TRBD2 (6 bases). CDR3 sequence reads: CSASSPPGVVKTTDTQYF. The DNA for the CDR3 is TGCAGTGCTAGTTCGCCCCCGGGGGTTGTCAAGACCACAGATACGCAGTATTTT.